The 21 T cell receptor beta chains below come from one sample, sequenced in a study of blood T cell repertoires in COVID-19. TCRdb's table, derived via immunoSEQ multiplex PCR, lists solely in-frame clones and lacks some. The table has 90,000 to 120,000 clones, 84% seen once; the top ten hold about 4%. The sequenced sample was peripheral blood. These receptors all stem from a human donor in a cohort sampled during active COVID-19.

The chain recombines TRBV7-2 with TRBJ1-1, with D possibly TRBD1 on 6 matching bases. From germline, CDR1 is SGHTA and CDR2 FQGNSA. The CDR3 totals 13 residues. V lost 11 bases and J lost 4, with 17 bases in between. This chain's CDR3 is CAVSGGLGTEAFF. The CDR3 DNA is TGTGCCGTATCCGGGGGGCTAGGCACTGAAGCTTTCTTT.

Worth noting for this clone: This CDR3 is also generated by other DNA sequences in the sample. The V call is TRBV5-1, the J call TRBJ1-1, with D hard to call. Looked up from germline, CDR1 is SGHRS and CDR2 is YFSETQ. The CDR3 consists of 16 residues. Deletions cut 0 bases from V and 0 bases from J, with 12 bases between. The CDR3 region has the DNA TGCGCCAGCAGCTTGGGGCAGGCCAATATGAACACTGAAGCTTTCTTT. Protein product: CASSLGQANMNTEAFF.

This sequence joins TRBV21-1 and TRBJ2-1; the DNA was not compared with TRBD2, the D call given in the table. TRBV21-1 is classified as a pseudogene. CDR3 length: 19 amino acids. The CDR3 region is CASSKARQWRATKDNEQFF. The CDR3 DNA sequence: TGTGCCAGCAGCAAAGCGCGACAGTGGAGGGCGACTAAGGACAATGAGCAGTTCTTC.

Only one count was recorded for this clone. CDR3 sequence: CASTSGLAYNEQFF. DNA of the CDR3: TGCGCCAGCACTTCGGGACTAGCGTACAATGAGCAGTTCTTC. This rearrangement joins TRBV5-1 to TRBJ2-1; TRBD2 agrees at 10 bases. The CDR3 covers 14 residues. Unmatched junction bases numbered 4, after V lost 6 bases and J lost 4 bases. The V gene's germline CDR1 is SGHRS and CDR2 YFSETQ. The variable domain in full, with the rest retrieved from reference TRBV5-1 and TRBJ2-1, is KAGVTQTPRYLIKTRGQQVTLSCSPISGHRSVSWYQQTPGQGLQFLFEYFSETQRNKGNFPGRFSGRQFSNSRSEMNVSTLELGDSALYLCASTSGLAYNEQFFGPGTRLTVL.

The chain is built from TRBV27 and TRBJ2-6; TRBD1 matches 9 bases. CDR1 and CDR2 (germline): MNHEY, SMNVEV (reference sequence). Trimming removed 7 bases from V and 0 bases from J; junction bases left unmatched: 10. This CDR3 has 18 amino acids. The CDR3 DNA reads TGTGCCAGCACTTCAAGGGGACAGGGCCCCTCTGGGGCCAACGTCCTGACTTTC. This encodes CASTSRGQGPSGANVLTF.

The V call is TRBV2, the J call TRBJ1-5; D unclear. The CDR3 sequence is 14 residues long. Germline V CDR1 and CDR2: SNHLY, FYNNEI. V lost 0 bases and J lost 11, with 14 bases in between. CDR3 nucleotides: TGTGCCAGCAGTGAAGCGTTGGGCCTCGGGGCCCAGCATTTT. Amino acid sequence: CASSEALGLGAQHF. The whole variable domain, remainder taken from reference TRBV2 and TRBJ1-5, is EPEVTQTPSHQVTQMGQEVILRCVPISNHLYFYWYRQILGQKVEFLVSFYNNEISEKSEIFDDQFSVERPDGSNFTLKIRSTKLEDSAMYFCASSEALGLGAQHFGDGTRLSIL.

V is TRBV6-4 and J is TRBJ2-1; no clear D. The CDR3 spans 12 residues. The ends were cut back, 2 bases at V and 9 bases at J, with 8 bases in the middle. Germline CDR1 MRHNA, CDR2 SNTAGT. The CDR3 protein is CASSDLRGEQFF. CDR3 bases: TGTGCCAGCAGTGACCTCCGAGGTGAGCAGTTCTTC.

The V gene is TRBV5-4, the J gene TRBJ1-2, with 8 bases identical to TRBD1. V lost 3 bases, J lost 8 bases, and 6 bases stayed unmatched. From germline, CDR1 is SGHNT and CDR2 YYREEE (reference sequence). The length of the CDR3 is 13 residues. The CDR3 bases are TGTGCCAGCAGCTCCAGGGGGCAGCCAGGCTACACCTTC. It yields the protein CASSSRGQPGYTF.

This rearrangement joins TRBV11-3 to TRBJ2-1; 9 positions agree with TRBD2. CDR1 and CDR2 (germline): SGHNT, YENEEA. The V and J ends lost 0 bases and 7 bases, in that order; junction bases with no gene match: 7. This CDR3 region has 16 residues. The CDR3 sequence is CASSLEGSGSLNEQFF. The CDR3 region has the DNA TGTGCCAGCAGCTTAGAGGGTAGCGGGAGCCTAAATGAGCAGTTCTTC.

The chain recombines TRBV7-2 with TRBJ2-2; tentatively, D is TRBD2 (6 bases). Germline assignment: CDR1 SGHTA and CDR2 FQGNSA. The CDR3 covers 15 residues. V lost 3 bases, J lost 7 bases, and 15 bases lay in between. The CDR3 sequence is CASSFLRGGGGELFF. Written as DNA, the CDR3 is TGTGCCAGCAGCTTTCTACGGGGAGGAGGCGGGGAGCTGTTTTTT.

This rearrangement joins TRBV19 to TRBJ1-2; 8 bases are a match to TRBD1. Per the germline V gene, CDR1 is LNHDA and CDR2 is SQIVND (reference sequence). With V trimmed by 5 bases and J by 4 bases, 3 bases remained unmatched. The CDR3 consists of 13 residues. CDR3 sequence: CASSPTGGYGYTF. In DNA, the CDR3 is TGTGCCAGTAGTCCTACAGGGGGCTATGGCTACACCTTC.

The rearrangement joins TRBV7-2 to TRBJ2-5; D might be TRBD1 (5 bases). The CDR3 runs to 16 residues. V was trimmed by 1 base and J by 1 base, leaving 13 bases between them. Germline lookup yields CDR1 SGHTA and CDR2 FQGNSA. The CDR3 nucleotides are TGTGCCAGCAGCTTAGTCGCAGGGATAGTCCAAGAGACCCAGTACTTC. It codes for CASSLVAGIVQETQYF.

The rearrangement uses TRBV29-1 and TRBJ2-3; a weak D match, TRBD2 (5 bases). Trimming removed 7 bases from V and 5 bases from J, with 13 bases in between. Germline V gives CDR1 SQVTM, CDR2 ANQGSEA. CDR3 length: 12 residues. This CDR3 is CSATPGIDTQYF. DNA of the CDR3: TGCAGCGCAACCCCGGGGATAGATACGCAGTATTTT.

The rearrangement uses TRBV24-1 and TRBJ1-4; TRBD1 matches 7 bases. J gave up 7 bases and V 3 bases, and 7 bases lay outside the gene matches. The length of the CDR3 is 15 residues. CDR1 is KGHDR and CDR2 is SFDVKD in the germline V gene. In DNA, the CDR3 is TGTGCCACCAGTGATCCGGGACAGTTCGGTGAAAAACTGTTTTTT. Protein product: CATSDPGQFGEKLFF.

In this sample, this clone turned up once. CDR3 sequence reads: CASSLTRASTDTQYF. In DNA, the CDR3 is TGTGCCAGCAGCCTCACGAGGGCTTCCACAGATACGCAGTATTTT. The gene calls are TRBV11-2 and TRBJ2-3, with a tentative D call TRBD2 (5 bases). CDR1 is SGHAT and CDR2 is FQNNGV in the germline V gene. V lost 5 bases to trimming and J lost 2 bases, with 14 bases between them. The CDR3 length is 15 residues.

V is TRBV14 and J is TRBJ2-1, with TRBD2 matching 9 bases. Unmatched junction bases numbered 11, after V lost 5 bases and J lost 6 bases. This CDR3 region has 16 residues. Per the germline V gene, CDR1 is SGHDN and CDR2 is FVKESK. The CDR3 protein is CASSTLAGAGFNEQFF. The DNA of the CDR3 is TGTGCCAGCAGCACATTAGCGGGAGCGGGGTTCAATGAGCAGTTCTTC.

This chain joins TRBV18 and TRBJ2-7, with 10 bases matching TRBD2. Germline lookup yields CDR1 KGHSH and CDR2 LQKENI. This CDR3 region has 16 residues. The V gene end was trimmed by 1 base and the J gene end by 4 bases; junction bases not matched to a gene: 7. CDR3 in amino acids: CASSPQETSGSYEQYF. CDR3 sequence (DNA): TGTGCCAGCTCACCACAGGAGACTAGCGGGTCGTACGAGCAGTACTTC.

This chain links TRBV6-6 with TRBJ1-5, with D unclear. The germline CDR1 and CDR2 sequences are MNHNY and SVGAGI (reference sequence). V lost 4 bases and J 5 bases, leaving 9 bases between the germline ends. The CDR3 runs to 13 residues. The CDR3 is CASSSETYQPQHF. CDR3 in DNA: TGTGCCAGCAGTTCAGAGACTTATCAGCCCCAGCATTTT.

The chain uses TRBV6-5 and TRBJ2-1; no firm D call. Trimming shortened V by 4 bases and J by 7 bases, and 11 bases separated the two germline ends. Germline CDR1 and CDR2: MNHEY and SVGAGI. This CDR3 comprises 13 residues. In DNA, the CDR3 is TGTGCCAGCAGTTCCCCGCTAGGAAATGAGCAGTTCTTC. Translation gives CASSSPLGNEQFF.

V gene TRBV19 combines with J gene TRBJ1-5; TRBD1 aligns across 11 bases. The trim removed 7 bases at V and 6 bases at J, leaving 8 bases unmatched. This CDR3 is built from 15 residues. In germline, CDR1 is LNHDA, CDR2 SQIVND (reference sequence). DNA for the CDR3: TGTGCCAGTACCTCAGGGACAGGGGGTATTCAGCCCCAGCATTTT. The encoded protein is CASTSGTGGIQPQHF.

This rearrangement joins TRBV19 to TRBJ2-4; no clear D gene. CDR3 length: 15 residues. The germline CDR1 and CDR2 sequences are LNHDA and SQIVND (reference sequence). Trimming removed 4 bases at V and 9 bases at J, with 19 bases between. Here the CDR3 reads CASSTRWSPKSIQYF. Written as DNA, the CDR3 is TGTGCCAGTAGTACCCGCTGGTCCCCAAAGAGCATTCAGTACTTC.